A single sample gave rise to the 14 T cell receptor beta chains below, sequenced in a study of T cell responses to AZD1222 COVID-19 vaccine. Generated by immunoSEQ multiplex PCR, the TCRdb table keeps only in-frame clones and is missing some. The sample carries 200,000 or so clones, approximately 92% recorded once. Here the sequenced sample was peripheral blood, taken on day 0 of AZD1222 vaccination. The origin of the receptors is an adult in good health.

V is TRBV5-6 and J is TRBJ1-5, with unresolved D. The CDR3 runs to 16 residues. Germline V lookup: CDR1 SGHDT, CDR2 YYEEEE. Trimming took off 3 bases at V and 2 bases at J, with 15 bases between the two ends. The CDR3 spells CASSSYTGGGNQPQHF. Written as DNA, the CDR3 is TGTGCCAGCAGCTCCTATACCGGAGGTGGCAATCAGCCCCAGCATTTT.

V usage is TRBV19 and J usage is TRBJ1-2; 10 bases agree with TRBD1. Trimming took 5 bases from V and 10 from J; bases not matched to a gene: 4. CDR1 and CDR2 (germline): LNHDA, SQIVND (reference sequence). The CDR3 has 12 residues. The CDR3 here is CASSPDRGYYTF. The CDR3 DNA sequence: TGTGCCAGTAGTCCGGACAGGGGGTACTACACCTTC.

This chain links TRBV4-2 with TRBJ1-5, with TRBD1 as a possible D gene (6 bases). This CDR3 has 18 residues. V lost 3 bases to trimming and J lost 4 bases, with 22 bases between them. Germline V gives CDR1 LGHNA, CDR2 YNFKEQ. Here the CDR3 reads CASSQRTVYPSGNQPQHF. DNA of the CDR3: TGTGCCAGCAGCCAGAGGACAGTATACCCCAGCGGAAATCAGCCCCAGCATTTT.

The chain has TRBV18 and TRBJ1-1; possible D gene TRBD1, 6 bases. CDR3 length: 15 amino acids. The germline V gene has CDR1 KGHSH and CDR2 LQKENI. The V gene lost 3 bases and the J gene lost 5 bases, with 16 bases spanning the gap. The CDR3 DNA is TGTGCCAGCTCACCCCGAGGGGGGGCGAGAACTGAAGCTTTCTTT. Amino acids: CASSPRGGARTEAFF. The entire variable domain, with the rest obtained from reference TRBV18 and TRBJ1-1, is as follows: NAGVMQNPRHLVRRRGQEARLRCSPMKGHSHVYWYRQLPEEGLKFMVYLQKENIIDESGMPKERFSAEFPKEGPSILRIQQVVRGDSAAYFCASSPRGGARTEAFFGQGTRLTVV.

The rearrangement links TRBV28 to TRBJ2-7; TRBD2 matches 11 bases. The germline gives CDR1 MDHEN, CDR2 SYDVKM. Trimming cost V 4 bases and J 1 base; bases outside gene matches: 9. This CDR3 comprises 17 residues. CDR3 bases: TGTGCCAGCAGTTCCCCCCGGACTAGCGGGCCTTCCTACGAGCAGTACTTC. It is translated as CASSSPRTSGPSYEQYF.

The rearrangement links TRBV7-2 to TRBJ1-5, with D uncertain. From germline, CDR1 is SGHTA and CDR2 FQGNSA. This CDR3 contains 15 residues. V was pared by 3 bases and J by 0 bases, with 9 bases between. CDR3 coding DNA: TGTGCCAGCAGCTTTGCCTACCATAGCAATCAGCCCCAGCATTTT. This gives the protein CASSFAYHSNQPQHF.

The chain couples TRBV7-2 to TRBJ1-5; 9 positions match TRBD1. Germline loops: CDR1 SGHTA, CDR2 FQGNSA. This CDR3 has 15 amino acids. After removal of 4 bases from V and 2 bases from J, the junction contained 3 bases not matched to a gene. CDR3 nucleotides: TGTGCCAGCAGCTGGACAGGGGACGGCAATCAGCCCCAGCATTTT. Protein sequence: CASSWTGDGNQPQHF.

This clone occurred once. The genes are TRBV6-5 and TRBJ1-2, with 8 bases fitting TRBD1. CDR1 and CDR2 from the germline V gene are MNHEY and SVGAGI. V lost 6 bases and J lost 8; bases outside the gene matches: 8. The CDR3 length is 13 residues. The CDR3, as DNA: TGTGCCAGCAGCCGCCGGGACAGGTTGGGCTACACCTTC. Translating it yields CASSRRDRLGYTF.

J is TRBJ1-1 and V is TRBV10-3; D call uncertain. Between the trimmed V and J ends, which lost 1 base and 6 bases, there was a span of 12 bases. This CDR3 region has 14 residues. From germline, CDR1 is ENHRY and CDR2 SYGVKD. CDR3 protein: CAISEFEVTAEAFF. The CDR3 DNA follows: TGTGCCATCAGTGAGTTTGAGGTTACCGCTGAAGCTTTCTTT.

This chain connects TRBV6-6 to TRBJ1-1, with TRBD1 as a possible D gene (5 bases). This CDR3 has 13 residues. Per the germline V gene, CDR1 is MNHNY and CDR2 is SVGAGI (reference sequence). The V end lost 4 bases, the J end lost 5 bases, and 11 bases lay between the germline ends. The DNA of the CDR3 is TGTGCCAGCAGTTCCGGGGGGGTTACTGAAGCTTTCTTT. Amino acids: CASSSGGVTEAFF.

The chain is built from TRBV7-8 and TRBJ1-5; perhaps TRBD1 as D (5 bases). CDR3 size: 15 residues. V lost 5 bases to trimming and J lost 1 base, with 12 bases between them. Germline-derived CDR1 and CDR2 are SGHVS and FQNEAQ. The CDR3 sequence is CASSLTVYSNQPQHF. CDR3 bases: TGTGCCAGCAGCCTGACAGTGTACAGCAATCAGCCCCAGCATTTT.

This clone is a singleton in its sample. This chain uses TRBV19 with TRBJ1-5, with TRBD1 matching over 7 bases. Germline V CDR1 and CDR2: LNHDA, SQIVND (reference sequence). The CDR3 length is 15 residues. Trimming took 6 bases from V and 6 from J; bases not matched to a gene: 11. CDR3 nucleotide sequence: TGTGCCAGTAGCCCCCCGGCAGGGGGGGGTCAGCCCCAGCATTTT. It codes for CASSPPAGGGQPQHF.

This clone was picked up one time. The chain has TRBV7-2 and TRBJ2-5, with 10 bases lining up with TRBD2. The CDR3 runs to 16 residues. Germline V gene lookup returns CDR1 SGHTA and CDR2 FQGNSA. V shed 5 bases, J shed 2 bases, and the junction held 8 bases outside the gene matches. CDR3 sequence: CASSPSSGGAQETQYF. The CDR3 DNA sequence: TGTGCCAGCAGCCCATCTAGCGGGGGTGCACAAGAGACCCAGTACTTC.

The gene calls are TRBV7-9 and TRBJ1-2; D gene ambiguous. The CDR3 runs to 14 residues. Trimming removed 5 bases at V and 3 bases at J, with 13 bases between. Germline-derived CDR1 and CDR2 are SEHNR and FQNEAQ (reference sequence). CDR3 in amino acids: CASSSDYVDYGYTF. For the CDR3, the DNA is TGTGCCAGCAGCAGTGATTATGTGGACTATGGCTACACCTTC.